These T cell receptor beta chains were read from a single sample in a study of T cell repertoires in cytomegalovirus infection. Their target antigens are unknown. Each CDR3 protein gets one entry after TCRdb re-called the reads with MiXCR. This repertoire shows 200,000 to 250,000 distinct CDR3 sequences, approximately 38% found once; its top ten account for 55% to 70%. The sequencing used CD8+ T cells from cultured PBMCs, collected from culture after CMV antigen stimulation. These receptor sequences come from a human donor in good health (CMV status not recorded). Some clones in this sample may be carry-over from other donors' samples. Each CDR3 is given with its conserved first and last residue. A D gene is named only where the DNA matches it firmly. Some rows have no size entry. The others give once, few or many, or a class for an expanded clone.

cdr3_aa	cdr3_nt	clone_size	v_call	j_call	cdr3_length	d_call
CASSYSPFQETQYF	TGTGCCAGCAGTTACTCACCCTTCCAAGAGACCCAGTACTTC	.	TRBV6-6	TRBJ2-5	14	.
CASSSLSRLGGERYYNEQFF	TGTGCCAGCAGCTCCCTAAGCCGACTTGGGGGAGAAAGGTACTACAATGAGCAGTTCTTC	.	TRBV12-3/TRBV12-4	TRBJ2-1	20	.
CASSIGLAGGGETQYF	TGTGCCAGCAGCATAGGACTAGCGGGAGGGGGAGAGACCCAGTACTTC	few	TRBV9	TRBJ2-5	16	TRBD2
CASTTPGQGAGNTEAFF	TGTGCCAGTACTACTCCGGGACAGGGGGCGGGAAACACTGAAGCTTTCTTT	.	TRBV28	TRBJ1-1	17	TRBD1
CASSLWVGDNSSYNEQFF	TGTGCCAGCAGCTTATGGGTTGGGGACAACAGCTCCTACAATGAGCAGTTCTTC	.	TRBV11-2	TRBJ2-1	18	.
CASRPGQRETQYF	TGTGCCAGCAGACCGGGACAACGGGAGACCCAGTACTTC	.	TRBV7-9	TRBJ2-5	13	.
CASSEPSGQGMDGYTF	TGTGCCAGCAGTGAGCCCTCGGGACAGGGGATGGATGGCTACACCTTC	few	TRBV6-1	TRBJ1-2	16	TRBD1
CASRNPENTEAFF	TGTGCCAGCAGAAACCCAGAGAACACTGAAGCTTTCTTT	few	TRBV12-3/TRBV12-4	TRBJ1-1	13	.
CASSDTSVRGRGYQETQYF	TGTGCCAGCAGTGACACCTCTGTCAGGGGTCGGGGATACCAAGAGACCCAGTATTTC	.	TRBV6-5	TRBJ2-5	19	.
CASSLDFDRGQGQPQHF	TGTGCCAGCAGCTTAGACTTCGACAGGGGGCAGGGTCAGCCCCAGCATTTT	many	TRBV7-9	TRBJ1-5	17	TRBD1
CASSYPREGRRTEAFF	TGTGCCAGCAGTTACCCCCGGGAGGGAAGAAGAACTGAAGCTTTCTTT	.	TRBV6-2/TRBV6-3	TRBJ1-1	16	.